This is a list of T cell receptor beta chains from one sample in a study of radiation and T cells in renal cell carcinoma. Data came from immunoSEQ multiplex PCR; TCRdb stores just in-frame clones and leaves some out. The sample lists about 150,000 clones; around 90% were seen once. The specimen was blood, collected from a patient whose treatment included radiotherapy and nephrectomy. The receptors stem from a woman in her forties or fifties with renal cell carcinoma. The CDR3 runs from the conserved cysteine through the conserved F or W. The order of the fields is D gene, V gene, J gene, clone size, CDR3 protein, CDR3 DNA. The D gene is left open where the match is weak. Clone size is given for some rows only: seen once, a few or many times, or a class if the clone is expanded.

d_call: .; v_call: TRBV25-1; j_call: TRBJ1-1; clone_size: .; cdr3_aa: CASRWDTNTEAFF; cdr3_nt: TGTGCCAGCCGTTGGGACACGAACACTGAAGCTTTCTTT
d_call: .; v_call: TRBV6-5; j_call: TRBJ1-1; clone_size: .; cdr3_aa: CASTAGGGTEAFF; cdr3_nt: TGTGCCAGCACAGCCGGGGGCGGGACTGAAGCTTTCTTT
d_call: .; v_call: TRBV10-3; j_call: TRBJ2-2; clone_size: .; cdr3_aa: CAISERVTGELFF; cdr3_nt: TGTGCCATCAGTGAACGGGTCACCGGGGAGCTGTTTTTT
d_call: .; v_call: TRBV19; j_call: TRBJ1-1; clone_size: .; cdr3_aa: CASSGTMNTEAFF; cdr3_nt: TGTGCCAGTAGTGGTACTATGAACACTGAAGCTTTCTTT
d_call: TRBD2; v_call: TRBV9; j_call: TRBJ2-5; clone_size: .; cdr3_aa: CASSVAGGQNQETQYF; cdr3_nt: TGTGCCAGCAGCGTAGCGGGGGGGCAGAACCAAGAGACCCAGTACTTC
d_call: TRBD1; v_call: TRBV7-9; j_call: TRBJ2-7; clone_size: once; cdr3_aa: CASSPGQGSRYEQYF; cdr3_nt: TGTGCCAGCAGCCCGGGACAGGGGTCCCGTTACGAGCAGTACTTC
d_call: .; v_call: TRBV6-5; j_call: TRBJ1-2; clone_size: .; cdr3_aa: CASRTDGEDGYTF; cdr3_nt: TGCGCCAGCAGAACGGACGGAGAGGACGGCTACACCTTC
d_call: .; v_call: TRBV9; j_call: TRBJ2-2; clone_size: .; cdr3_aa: CASCRTSTGELFF; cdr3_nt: TGTGCCAGCTGCAGGACCTCCACCGGGGAGCTGTTTTTT
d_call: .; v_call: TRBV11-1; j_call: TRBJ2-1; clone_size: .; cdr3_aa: CASSFRGMSNEQFF; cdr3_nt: TGTGCCAGCAGCTTCCGGGGAATGAGCAATGAGCAGTTCTTC
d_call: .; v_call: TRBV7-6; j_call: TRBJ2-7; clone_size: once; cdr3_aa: CASSPVGPYEQYF; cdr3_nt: TGTGCCAGCAGCCCAGTAGGTCCCTACGAGCAGTACTTC
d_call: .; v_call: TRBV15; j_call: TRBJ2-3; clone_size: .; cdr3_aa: CATSREPDMSTDTQYF; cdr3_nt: TGTGCCACCAGCAGAGAACCAGACATGTCCACAGATACGCAGTATTTT
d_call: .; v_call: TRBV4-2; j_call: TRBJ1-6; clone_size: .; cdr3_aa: CASSQDLGSPLHF; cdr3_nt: TGTGCCAGCAGCCAAGATTTGGGTTCACCCCTCCACTTT
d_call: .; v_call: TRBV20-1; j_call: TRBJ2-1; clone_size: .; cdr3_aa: CSARSLTEQFF; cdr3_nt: TGCAGTGCTCGGAGCCTCACAGAGCAGTTCTTC
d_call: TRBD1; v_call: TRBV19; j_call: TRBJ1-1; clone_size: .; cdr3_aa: CASSMDGTGSTEAFF; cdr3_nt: TGTGCCAGTAGTATGGACGGGACAGGGAGCACTGAAGCTTTCTTT
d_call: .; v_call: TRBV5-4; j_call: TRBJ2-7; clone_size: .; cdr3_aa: CASSLTSSYEQYF; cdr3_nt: TGTGCCAGCAGCTTAACCAGCTCCTACGAGCAGTACTTC
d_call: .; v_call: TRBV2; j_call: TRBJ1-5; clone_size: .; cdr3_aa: CASSGVAGTQHF; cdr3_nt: TGTGCCAGCAGTGGGGTGGCTGGAACCCAGCATTTT
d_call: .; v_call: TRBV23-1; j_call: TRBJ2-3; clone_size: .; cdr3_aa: CASSRESDTQYF; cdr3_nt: TGCGCCAGCAGCCGGGAATCAGATACGCAGTATTTT
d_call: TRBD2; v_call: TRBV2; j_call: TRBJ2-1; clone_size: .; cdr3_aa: CASSASSGGVYNEQFF; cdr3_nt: TGTGCCAGCAGTGCCTCTAGCGGGGGGGTATACAATGAGCAGTTCTTC
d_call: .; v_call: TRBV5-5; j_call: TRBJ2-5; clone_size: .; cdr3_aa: CASSLFGNQETQYF; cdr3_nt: TGTGCCAGCAGCTTGTTCGGTAACCAAGAGACCCAGTACTTC
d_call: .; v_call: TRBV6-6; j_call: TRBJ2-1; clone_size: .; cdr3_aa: CASSSSRDTYNEQFF; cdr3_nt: TGTGCCAGCAGTTCAAGCAGGGACACCTACAATGAGCAGTTCTTC
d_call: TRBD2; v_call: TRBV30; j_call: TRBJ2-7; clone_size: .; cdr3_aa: CACRGGANYEQYF; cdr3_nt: TGTGCCTGCCGGGGAGGGGCGAACTACGAGCAGTACTTC
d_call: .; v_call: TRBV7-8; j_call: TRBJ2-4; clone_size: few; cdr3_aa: CASSLVGAGLNIQYF; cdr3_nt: TGTGCCAGCAGCTTAGTAGGGGCAGGGTTAAACATTCAGTACTTC
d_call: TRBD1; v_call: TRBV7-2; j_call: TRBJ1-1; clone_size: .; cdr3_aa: CASSPEGARTEAFF; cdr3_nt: TGTGCCAGCAGCCCAGAGGGGGCGCGGACTGAAGCTTTCTTT
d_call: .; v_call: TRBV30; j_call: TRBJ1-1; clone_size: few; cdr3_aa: CAWGPGPLKNTEAFF; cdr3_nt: TGTGCCTGGGGCCCGGGACCCCTTAAGAACACTGAAGCTTTCTTT
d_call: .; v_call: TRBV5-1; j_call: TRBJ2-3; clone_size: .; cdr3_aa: CASSQSTGSGLTDTQYF; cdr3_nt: TGCGCCAGCAGCCAGTCGACCGGCAGCGGACTCACAGATACGCAGTATTTT
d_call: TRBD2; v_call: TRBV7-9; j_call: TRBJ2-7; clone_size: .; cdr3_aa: CASMPAGTKYEQYF; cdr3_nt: TGTGCCAGCATGCCGGCGGGGACTAAGTACGAGCAGTACTTC
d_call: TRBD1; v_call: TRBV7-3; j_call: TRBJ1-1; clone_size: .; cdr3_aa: CASSLDRGRGAFF; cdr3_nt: TGTGCCAGCAGCCTGGACAGGGGGCGCGGGGCTTTCTTT
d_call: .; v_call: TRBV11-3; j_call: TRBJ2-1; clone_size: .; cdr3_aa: CASSPSLRHEQFF; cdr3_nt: TGTGCCAGCAGCCCATCCCTCAGGCATGAGCAGTTCTTC
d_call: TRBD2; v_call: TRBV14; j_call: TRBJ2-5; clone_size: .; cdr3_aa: CASSRALAAGETQYF; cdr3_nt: TGTGCCAGCAGCCGGGCCCTAGCGGCAGGAGAGACCCAGTACTTC
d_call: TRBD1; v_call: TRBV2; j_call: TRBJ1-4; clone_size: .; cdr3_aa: CASSPQGGGNEKLFF; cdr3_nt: TGTGCCAGCAGTCCACAGGGGGGCGGAAATGAAAAACTGTTTTTT
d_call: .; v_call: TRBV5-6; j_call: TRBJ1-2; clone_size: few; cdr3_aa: CASSLSAGGYTF; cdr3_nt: TGTGCCAGCAGCTTGTCCGCGGGTGGCTACACCTTC
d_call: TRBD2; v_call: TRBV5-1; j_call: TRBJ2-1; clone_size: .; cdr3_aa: CASSLGLARYNEQFF; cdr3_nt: TGCGCCAGCAGCTTGGGACTAGCGCGTTACAATGAGCAGTTCTTC
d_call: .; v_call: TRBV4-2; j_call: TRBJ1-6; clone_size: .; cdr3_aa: CASSQVKENSPLHF; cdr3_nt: TGTGCCAGCAGCCAAGTCAAGGAAAATTCACCCCTCCACTTT
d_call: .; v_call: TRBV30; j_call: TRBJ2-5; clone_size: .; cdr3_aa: CAWSVSKETQYF; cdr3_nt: TGTGCCTGGAGTGTTTCCAAAGAGACCCAGTACTTC
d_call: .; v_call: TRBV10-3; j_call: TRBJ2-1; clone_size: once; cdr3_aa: CAIRRDSYNEQFF; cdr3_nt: TGTGCCATCAGGCGGGACTCCTACAATGAGCAGTTCTTC